The sequence of this T cell receptor beta chain was determined in a study of cytomegalovirus exposure and HLA in healthy donors. Study results and caveats: CMV serostatus was the sole immune exposure information available. The authors later found TCR association rates varying by HLA locus, with DRB1 most and HLA-C fewest.

In the case of this clone: Its antigen is not known.

V was clipped by 6 bases and J by 5 bases; unmatched bases: 7. This CDR3 has 16 residues. CDR1 is MDHEN, CDR2 SYDVKM, per germline. PCR involved 60 Vbeta and 13 Jbeta primers. Sequencing used immunoSEQ multiplex PCR; TCRdb keeps in-frame clones, though not all of them. The table lists about 170,000 clones, about 59% of them singletons. This TCR came from a man aged 40-49 years in good health and CMV-seronegative. Specimen: PBMCs. J is TRBJ1-6 and V is TRBV28; 10 bases align to TRBD1. The CDR3, as DNA: TGTGCCAGCAGGGGCACCGGGACAGGGGATAATTCACCCCTCCACTTT. It translates to CASRGTGTGDNSPLHF.